This T cell receptor (beta chain) was profiled in a study of T-cell reconstitution after alpha-beta-depleted transplantation in children (dated by TCRdb to the mid-2010s). For the wider study: Using TCR repertoire profiling, the study quantitatively followed how T-cell immune reconstitution unfolded in children after TCRalphabeta/CD19-depleted allogeneic hematopoietic cell transplantation.

Library generation was performed with PCR. Instrument on record: Illumina HiSeq 2500. To normalize quantification of the TCRbeta repertoire, the TCR libraries were built with molecular barcoding that relied on unique molecular identifiers. The raw public data were reprocessed by TCRdb itself: fastp quality trimming at Q25, MiXCR clonotype calling, in-frame beta chains only. Entries are consolidated by CDR3 protein sequence, retaining the most common genes and DNA. The sample table shows 250,000 to 400,000 distinct CDR3 sequences, and approximately 20% are seen once. Roughly 9.7% of the sample belongs to the ten largest clones. The table lists this clonotype with a few counts. No cognate antigen has been identified for it. Per-base quality was not reported, and no clone a single base away is much larger than it. The treatment or condition label, read with the paper, signifies: allogeneic hematopoietic cell transplantation with graft depleted of TCRalphabeta T cells and CD19 B cells. The transplant recipients were children given TCRalphabeta/CD19-depleted allogeneic hematopoietic cell grafts.

What the study reported, not specific to this receptor: Over the following months the frequencies of hyperexpanded clones went down, and after one year T-cell counts and TCRbeta diversity were mostly credited to newly produced T cells. The apparently early alphabetaT-cell count recovery about two months after transplant was reportedly dependent on only several hundred rapidly expanded clones derived from non-depleted graft cells. In some patients, the high TCRbeta diversity seen at day 60 was put down to recipient T cells and intrathymic progenitors that had survived conditioning.

For this chain, trimming is 0 bases at the V end and 4 bases at the J end, and the number of junction bases without a gene match is 9. The CDR3, cysteine through phenylalanine, is 18 amino acids long. The kept DNA is CDR3 alone, 54 bases in frame from the first base. Based on the germline V gene (reference sequence), the CDR1 and CDR2 sequences are SGHKS and YYEKEE. Sequencing was performed on PBMCs, mostly from graft donor cells, taken 180 days after TCRalphabeta/CD19-depleted stem cell transplant. The V and J genes are TRBV5-5 and TRBJ1-5, and 11 junction bases match TRBD1. This sequence was found in a male patient between 10 and 17 years old who had a stem cell transplant for acute lymphoblastic leukemia, so the T cells may come from the graft donor. The CDR3 has the sequence CASSLAGTGGLKNQPQHF. The bases are TGTGCCAGCAGCTTGGCCGGGACAGGGGGTTTGAAGAATCAGCCCCAGCATTTT.